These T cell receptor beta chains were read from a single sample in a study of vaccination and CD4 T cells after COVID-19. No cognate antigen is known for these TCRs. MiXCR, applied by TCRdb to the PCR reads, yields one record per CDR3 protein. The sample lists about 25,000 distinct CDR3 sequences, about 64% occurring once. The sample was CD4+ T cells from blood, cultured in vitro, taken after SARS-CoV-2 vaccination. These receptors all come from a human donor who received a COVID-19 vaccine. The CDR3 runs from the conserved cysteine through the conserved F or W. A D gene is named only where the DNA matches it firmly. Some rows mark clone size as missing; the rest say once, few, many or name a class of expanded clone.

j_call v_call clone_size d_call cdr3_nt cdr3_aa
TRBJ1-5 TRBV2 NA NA TGTGCCAGCAGTGGGGAAAGGGAGAATCAGCCCCAGCATTTT CASSGERENQPQHF
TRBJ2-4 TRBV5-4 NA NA TGTGCCAGCAGGCGCCGTGAGGGACCCAGCGGCATTCAGTACTTC CASRRREGPSGIQYF
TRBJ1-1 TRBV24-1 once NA TGTGCCACCAGTAGGGCTTTCTTT CATSRAFF
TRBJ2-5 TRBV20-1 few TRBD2 TGCAGTGCTAGCCTAGCGGGGGCCCCCGAGACCCAGTACTTC CSASLAGAPETQYF
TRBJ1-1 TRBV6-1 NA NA TGTGCCAGCAGTGAGTATGAAGCTTTCTTT CASSEYEAFF
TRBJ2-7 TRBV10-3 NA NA TGTGCCATCAGTACTCCGGGGGCCGTTGGGGAGCAGTACTTC CAISTPGAVGEQYF
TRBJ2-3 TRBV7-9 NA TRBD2 TGTGCCAGCAGCGCCTATAGCGGGAGATCCACAGATACGCAGTATTTT CASSAYSGRSTDTQYF
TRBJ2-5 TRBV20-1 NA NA TGCAGTGCTAGAGAGGGAGGAGGAGGGGCCATATCCCAAGAGACCCAGTACTTC CSAREGGGGAISQETQYF
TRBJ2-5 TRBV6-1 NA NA TGTGCCAGCACCCCGGGACGCTTAGAGACCCAGTACTTC CASTPGRLETQYF
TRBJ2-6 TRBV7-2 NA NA TGTGCCACTCGTCGGAGGGGGGTTGACTCTGGGGCCAACGTCCTGACTTTC CATRRRGVDSGANVLTF
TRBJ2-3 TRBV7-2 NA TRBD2 TGTGCCAGCAGCCGAACTAGCGGGGTAGCAGATACGCAGTATTTT CASSRTSGVADTQYF
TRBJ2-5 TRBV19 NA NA TGTGCCAGTAGTATGCTCGGGAGACAAGAGACCCAGTACTTC CASSMLGRQETQYF
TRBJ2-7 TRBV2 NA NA TGTGCCAGCAGGGAAAACGAGCAGTACTTC CASRENEQYF
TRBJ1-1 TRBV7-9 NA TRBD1 TGTGCCAGCAGCTTAGAGGACAGGGTCGCCGCTTTCTTT CASSLEDRVAAFF
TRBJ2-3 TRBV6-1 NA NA TGTGCCAGCAGCCCGGCAGATACGCAGTATTTT CASSPADTQYF
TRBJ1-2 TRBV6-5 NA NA TGTGCCAGCAGTTACTCGACGGCTCACGGGGGGACCTATGGCTACACCTTC CASSYSTAHGGTYGYTF
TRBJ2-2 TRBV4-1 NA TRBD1 TGCGCCAGCAGCCAAGATGGACCAGACAGGGGGAACACCGGGGAGCTGTTTTTT CASSQDGPDRGNTGELFF
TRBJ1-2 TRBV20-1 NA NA TGCAGTGCTAAGCATTGGAGACATAACTATGGCTACACCTTC CSAKHWRHNYGYTF
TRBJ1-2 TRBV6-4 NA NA TGTGCCAGCAGAGACGAAACGGGGGCGGATGGCTACACCTTC CASRDETGADGYTF
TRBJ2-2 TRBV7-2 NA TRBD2 TGTGCCAGCAGCTTTGGGACGGGAGGAACCGGGGAGCTGTTTTTT CASSFGTGGTGELFF
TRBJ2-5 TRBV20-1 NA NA TGCAGTGCTAGAGATCGGCGCGGGGTGGGAGAGACCCAGTACTTC CSARDRRGVGETQYF
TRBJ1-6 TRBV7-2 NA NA TGTGCCAGCAGCTCCAGGGGAGCGGGGAATTCACCCCTCCACTTT CASSSRGAGNSPLHF
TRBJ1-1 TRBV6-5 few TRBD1 TGTGCCAGCAGTTACCCTGGACAGGCCACCGAAGCTTTCTTT CASSYPGQATEAFF
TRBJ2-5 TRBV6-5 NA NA TGTGCCAGCAGTTATCCCACGCCCGGGGGGCCGGGGGAGACCCAGTACTTC CASSYPTPGGPGETQYF
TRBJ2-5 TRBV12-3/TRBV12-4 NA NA TGTGCCAGCAGTTCTAGACTAGAGAGCCAGTACTTC CASSSRLESQYF
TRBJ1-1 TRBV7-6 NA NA TGTGCCAGCAGCCTCAGGGTCCAGGACACTGAAGCTTTCTTT CASSLRVQDTEAFF
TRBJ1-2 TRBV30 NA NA TGTGCCTGGAGTGTATCCGGGGCAGAAAACTATGGCTACACCTTC CAWSVSGAENYGYTF
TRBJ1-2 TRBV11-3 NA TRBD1 TGTGCCAGCAGCCCGGGGACAGGGACCCATGTCAACTATGGCTACACCTTC CASSPGTGTHVNYGYTF
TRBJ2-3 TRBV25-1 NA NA TGTGCCAGCAGTGAATACAGGGCCCCAGATACGCAGTATTTT CASSEYRAPDTQYF
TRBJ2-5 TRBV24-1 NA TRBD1 TGTGCCACCAGTGATAATACAGGGGGTAGGGAGACCCAGTACTTC CATSDNTGGRETQYF
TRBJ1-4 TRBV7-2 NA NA TGTGCCAGCAGCGTAAGGGGCTTGGGGGCGGCCGATAATGAAAAACTGTTTTTT CASSVRGLGAADNEKLFF
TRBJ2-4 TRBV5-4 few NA TGTGCCAGCAGCTTGGATACGGGCTCGATCGACATTCAGTACTTC CASSLDTGSIDIQYF
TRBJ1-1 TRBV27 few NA TGTGCCAGCAGTCCCCATTTGAAGGGAGGGGACCAGACAGCTTTCTTT CASSPHLKGGDQTAFF
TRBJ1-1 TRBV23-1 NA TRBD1 TGCGCCAGCAGTCGAGAGGGACAGCACACTGAAGCTTTCTTT CASSREGQHTEAFF
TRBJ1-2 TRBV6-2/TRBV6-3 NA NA TGTGCCAGCAGTCGCTTCCCCTGGGATGGCTACACCTTC CASSRFPWDGYTF
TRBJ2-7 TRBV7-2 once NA TGTGCCAGCAGAGCACTAGGGGAGCAGTACTTC CASRALGEQYF
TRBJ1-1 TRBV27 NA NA TGTGCCAGCAGTCCTAGGAGGCTTAGGTCCATGAACACTGAAGCTTTCTTT CASSPRRLRSMNTEAFF
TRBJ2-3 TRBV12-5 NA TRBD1 TGTGCTAGTGGTTTACAGGGGGCCGATCGACCAGATACGCAGTATTTT CASGLQGADRPDTQYF
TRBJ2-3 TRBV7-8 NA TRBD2 TGTGCCAGCAGCTTATTACAGCGGGGATCTAGCACAGATACGCAGTATTTT CASSLLQRGSSTDTQYF
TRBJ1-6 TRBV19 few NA TGTGCCAGTAGCCTTACCCCGACAGGTCGATATAATTCACCCCTCCACTTT CASSLTPTGRYNSPLHF
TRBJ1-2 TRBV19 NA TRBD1 TGTGCCAGTAGAAACCGCGACAGGGGGCCATATGGCTACACCTTC CASRNRDRGPYGYTF
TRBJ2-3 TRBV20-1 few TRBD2 TGCAGTGCTACGAGGGTTAGCGGGGGGGCCGGGACAGATACGCAGTATTTT CSATRVSGGAGTDTQYF
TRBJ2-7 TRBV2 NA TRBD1 TGTGCCCAGGGGGCTTTAGCAACCTACGAGCAGTACTTC CAQGALATYEQYF
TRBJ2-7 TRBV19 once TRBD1 TGTGCCAGTAGTATTGGGACAGGAGGCGAGCAGTACTTC CASSIGTGGEQYF
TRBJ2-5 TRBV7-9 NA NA TGTGCCAGCAGCCCAAGGCTACTTGGCCAAGAGACCCAGTACTTC CASSPRLLGQETQYF
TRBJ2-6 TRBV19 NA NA TGTGCCAGCCAGGGGCCCTTGAGCTCTGGGGCCAACGTCCTGACTTTC CASQGPLSSGANVLTF